This T cell receptor (beta chain) was captured by sequencing in a study of graft-versus-host responses after intestinal transplantation. About the research overall: Every recipient had anti-thymocyte globulin induction and three to four years of tacrolimus plus steroids. General study findings and limits: An association linked early post-transplant HvG declines with peak circulating GvH clone levels. Recipient bone marrow held GvH clones, some seen earlier in ileum or blood.

Germline V gives CDR1 MNHEY, CDR2 SVGAGI. Trimming cost V 0 bases and J 4 bases, with 10 bases left between them. This CDR3 region has 15 residues. Some clones are missing from TCRdb's copy, which holds only in-frame ones; the method was immunoSEQ multiplex PCR. The table includes some 92,000 clones, 80% to 95% detected once. Comments on this clone: The antigen is undetermined.

The TCR originated in a human donor who received an intestinal transplant. Source: unstimulated CD4+ T cells sorted from spleen or lymph node cells, taken before intestinal transplant. The V and J genes are TRBV6-5 and TRBJ2-1, with no clear D. CDR3 bases: TGTGCCAGCAGTTACTCCCCTAGACCTTACAATGAGCAGTTCTTC. Translated: CASSYSPRPYNEQFF.